This T cell receptor (beta chain) derives from a study of beta chain features in type 1 diabetes. Reverse transcription of all isolated RNA meant that expressed TCRB transcripts were sequenced. Clones were read by immunoSEQ multiplex PCR, and TCRdb kept only the in-frame ones, dropping some. Of around 500,000 clones in the sample, about an eighth were seen once. As regards this clone: Its specificity is not known.

CDR3 length equals 14 residues. CDR1 is MGHDK, CDR2 SYGVNS, per germline. The V segment lost 6 bases and the J segment 5 bases; nucleotides outside the gene matches: 6. Study-level findings and limits: Insertion counts at VDJ junctions were lower in type 1 diabetes patients, who also showed more deletions there.

The sequencing input was naive CD4+ T cells from blood. The source is a woman aged 18-29 years in good health. The V gene is TRBV25-1, the J gene TRBJ1-5; TRBD1 agrees at 8 bases. The CDR3, as DNA: TGTGCCAGCAGCGCACAGGGGGGATATCAGCCCCAGCATTTT. It yields the protein CASSAQGGYQPQHF.